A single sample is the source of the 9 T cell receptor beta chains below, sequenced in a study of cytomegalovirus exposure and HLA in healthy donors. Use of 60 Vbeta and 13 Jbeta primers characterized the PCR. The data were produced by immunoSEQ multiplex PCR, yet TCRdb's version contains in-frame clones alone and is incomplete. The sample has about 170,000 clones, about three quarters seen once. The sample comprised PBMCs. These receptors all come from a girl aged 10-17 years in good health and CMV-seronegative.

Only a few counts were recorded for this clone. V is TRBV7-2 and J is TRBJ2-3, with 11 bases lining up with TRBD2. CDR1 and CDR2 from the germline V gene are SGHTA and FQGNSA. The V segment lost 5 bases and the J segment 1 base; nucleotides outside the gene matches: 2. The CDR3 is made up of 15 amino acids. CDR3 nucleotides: TGTGCCAGCAGCATGACTAGCGGGGGCACAGATACGCAGTATTTT. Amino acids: CASSMTSGGTDTQYF.

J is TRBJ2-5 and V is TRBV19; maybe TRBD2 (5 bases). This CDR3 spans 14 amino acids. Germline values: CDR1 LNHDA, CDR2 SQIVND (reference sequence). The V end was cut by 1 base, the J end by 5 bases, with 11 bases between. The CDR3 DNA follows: TGTGCCAGTAGTATAGTGGATGGGAGCGAGACCCAGTACTTC. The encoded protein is CASSIVDGSETQYF.

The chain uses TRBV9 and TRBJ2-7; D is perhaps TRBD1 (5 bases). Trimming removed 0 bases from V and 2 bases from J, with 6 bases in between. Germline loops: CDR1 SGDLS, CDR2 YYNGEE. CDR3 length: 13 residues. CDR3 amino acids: CASSVGQTYEQYF. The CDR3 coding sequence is TGTGCCAGCAGCGTAGGACAGACCTACGAGCAGTACTTC. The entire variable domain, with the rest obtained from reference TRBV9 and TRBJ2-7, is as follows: DSGVTQTPKHLITATGQRVTLRCSPRSGDLSVYWYQQSLDQGLQFLIQYYNGEERAKGNILERFSAQQFPDLHSELNLSSLELGDSALYFCASSVGQTYEQYFGPGTRLTVT.

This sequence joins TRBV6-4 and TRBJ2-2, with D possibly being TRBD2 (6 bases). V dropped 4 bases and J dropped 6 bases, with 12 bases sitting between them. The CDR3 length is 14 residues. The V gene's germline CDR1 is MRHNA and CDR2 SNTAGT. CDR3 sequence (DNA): TGTGCCAGCAGTGCCGGGGGAGGCGCCGGGGAGCTGTTTTTT. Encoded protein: CASSAGGGAGELFF.

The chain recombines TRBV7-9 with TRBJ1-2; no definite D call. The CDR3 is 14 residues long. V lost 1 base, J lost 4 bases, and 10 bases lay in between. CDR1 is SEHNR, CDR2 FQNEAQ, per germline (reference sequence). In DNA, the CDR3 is TGTGCCAGCAGCTTAGATTTCAGAACCTATGGCTACACCTTC. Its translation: CASSLDFRTYGYTF.

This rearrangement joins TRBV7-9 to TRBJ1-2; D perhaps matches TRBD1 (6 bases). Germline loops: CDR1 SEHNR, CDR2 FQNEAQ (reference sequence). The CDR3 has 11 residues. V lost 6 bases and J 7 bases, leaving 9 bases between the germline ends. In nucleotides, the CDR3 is TGTGCCAGCAGATGGGACACTGGCTACACCTTC. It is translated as CASRWDTGYTF.

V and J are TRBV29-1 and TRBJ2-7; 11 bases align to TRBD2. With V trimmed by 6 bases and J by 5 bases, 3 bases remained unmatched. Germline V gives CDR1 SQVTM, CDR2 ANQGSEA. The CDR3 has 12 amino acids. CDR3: CSVGGLADEQYF. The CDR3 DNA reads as TGCAGCGTAGGGGGACTAGCGGACGAGCAGTACTTC.

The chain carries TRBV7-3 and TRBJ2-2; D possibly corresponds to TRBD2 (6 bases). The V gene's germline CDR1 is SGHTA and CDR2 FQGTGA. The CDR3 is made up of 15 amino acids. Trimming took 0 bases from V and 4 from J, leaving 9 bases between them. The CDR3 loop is CASSLTAGFTGELFF. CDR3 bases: TGTGCCAGCAGCTTAACGGCGGGGTTCACCGGGGAGCTGTTTTTT. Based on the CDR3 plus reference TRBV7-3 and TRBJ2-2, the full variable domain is GAGVSQTPSNKVTEKGKYVELRCDPISGHTALYWYRQSLGQGPEFLIYFQGTGAADDSGLPNDRFFAVRPEGSVSTLKIQRTERGDSAVYLCASSLTAGFTGELFFGEGSRLTVL.

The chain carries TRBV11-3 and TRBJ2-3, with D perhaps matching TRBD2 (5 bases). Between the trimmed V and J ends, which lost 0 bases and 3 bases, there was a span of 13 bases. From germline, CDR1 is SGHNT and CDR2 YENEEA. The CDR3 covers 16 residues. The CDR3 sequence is CASSLDSGVGTDTQYF. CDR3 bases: TGTGCCAGCAGCTTAGATTCCGGGGTTGGAACAGATACGCAGTATTTT.